A single sample is the source of the 31 T cell receptor beta chains below, sequenced in a study of blood T cell repertoires in COVID-19. Assay: immunoSEQ multiplex PCR; the TCRdb copy retains only in-frame clones and omits some. This sample has fewer than 250,000 clones, with approximately 90% found just once. The specimen sequenced was peripheral blood. The receptors shown here come from a young man with COVID-19, enrolled during active disease.

This clone came up once. The rearrangement joins TRBV10-3 to TRBJ1-2; no reliable D call. The CDR3 spans 12 residues. In germline, CDR1 is ENHRY, CDR2 SYGVKD. The V and J ends lost 6 bases and 5 bases respectively, with 10 bases between them. CDR3 protein: CAIRLERYGYTF. CDR3 sequence (DNA): TGTGCCATCAGGTTGGAGAGGTATGGCTACACCTTC.

The rearrangement joins TRBV4-3 to TRBJ1-1; D gene ambiguous. The length of the CDR3 is 15 residues. Germline CDR1 LGHNA, CDR2 YSLEER. Trimming cost V 1 base and J 0 bases, with 9 bases left between them. CDR3 in amino acids: CASSQGFAVNTEAFF. For the CDR3, the DNA is TGCGCCAGCAGCCAAGGGTTTGCAGTGAACACTGAAGCTTTCTTT.

The chain combines TRBV28 with TRBJ2-7, with TRBD2 matching over 8 bases. Germline values: CDR1 MDHEN, CDR2 SYDVKM. V gave up 3 bases and J gave up 4 bases; unmatched junction bases: 11. The CDR3 sequence is 16 residues long. The CDR3 DNA is TGTGCCAGCAGTTTGAGTTCAAGCGGGAGAGGGTACGAGCAGTACTTC. This sequence encodes CASSLSSSGRGYEQYF.

This chain connects TRBV7-6 to TRBJ1-1; no clear D. The V gene's germline CDR1 is SGHVS and CDR2 FNYEAQ. CDR3 length equals 13 residues. V gave up 10 bases and J gave up 2 bases, with 14 bases separating them. Here the CDR3 DNA reads TGTGCCACAGACCTCGCGGGAAACACTGAAGCTTTCTTT. This translates into CATDLAGNTEAFF.

The rearrangement links TRBV5-6 to TRBJ2-3, with 7 bases fitting TRBD2. This CDR3 contains 17 residues. The trim removed 3 bases at V and 1 base at J, leaving 11 bases unmatched. The germline V gene has CDR1 SGHDT and CDR2 YYEEEE. The CDR3 spells CASSYALLARGTDTQYF. The CDR3 nucleotides read TGTGCCAGCAGCTACGCCCTACTAGCGAGGGGCACAGATACGCAGTATTTT.

The chain couples TRBV6-5 to TRBJ1-2, with D maybe TRBD1 (5 bases). Between the trimmed V and J ends, which lost 0 bases and 5 bases, there was a span of 13 bases. The CDR3 extends over 15 amino acids. CDR1 is MNHEY, CDR2 SVGAGI, per germline. CDR3 coding DNA: TGTGCCAGCAGTTACTCGATGGGGGGGGTGTATGGCTACACCTTC. It is translated as CASSYSMGGVYGYTF.

The chain joins TRBV9 to TRBJ1-2, with 8 bases fitting TRBD1. Losses at the gene ends were 4 bases for V and 0 bases for J; bases not matched to a gene: 2. The CDR3 loop spans 14 amino acids. From germline, CDR1 is SGDLS and CDR2 YYNGEE. CDR3 residues: CASSPGGTNYGYTF. The CDR3 DNA reads TGTGCCAGCAGCCCAGGGGGCACTAACTATGGCTACACCTTC.

V is TRBV4-1 and J is TRBJ1-6; TRBD1 might be the D (5 bases). Deletions cut 4 bases from V and 7 bases from J, with 14 bases between. CDR3 size: 15 residues. CDR1 and CDR2 from the germline V gene are MGHRA and YSYEKL. CDR3 DNA: TGCGCCAGCAGCCGTGGGCAGGGCACCAATTCACCCCTCCACTTT. Encoded protein: CASSRGQGTNSPLHF.

This chain connects TRBV7-2 to TRBJ2-3; 8 bases match TRBD1. The CDR3 runs to 15 residues. The V segment lost 5 bases and the J segment 6 bases; nucleotides outside the gene matches: 10. From germline, CDR1 is SGHTA and CDR2 FQGNSA. CDR3: CASSPLTGALDTQYF. The CDR3 nucleotides are TGTGCCAGCAGCCCCTTGACAGGGGCGTTGGATACGCAGTATTTT.

This clone has only one observation. This chain connects TRBV5-1 to TRBJ2-7; 9 nucleotides agree with TRBD1. CDR1 and CDR2 from the germline V gene are SGHRS and YFSETQ. The CDR3 consists of 15 residues. Trimming at V came to 6 bases and at J to 5 bases, leaving 12 bases not matched to a gene. CDR3 protein: CASNPEGTGTHEQYF. CDR3 DNA sequence: TGCGCCAGCAACCCGGAAGGGACAGGGACCCACGAGCAGTACTTC.

In nucleotides, the CDR3 is TGCGCCAGCAGCCAAGAAGGGGGAGCTCTAGCCAAAAACATTCAGTACTTC. Its protein is CASSQEGGALAKNIQYF. V and J are TRBV4-3 and TRBJ2-4; weak D call: TRBD1 (6 bases). The germline V gene encodes CDR1 LGHNA and CDR2 YSLEER. The CDR3 sequence is 17 residues long. The V and J ends lost 0 bases and 0 bases respectively, with 12 bases between them.

The chain uses TRBV28 and TRBJ2-7; 8 positions agree with TRBD1. The germline CDR1 and CDR2 sequences are MDHEN and SYDVKM. The trim removed 3 bases at V and 2 bases at J, leaving 3 bases unmatched. The CDR3 spans 14 residues. The chain's CDR3 is CASSFAGGAYEQYF. The CDR3 DNA reads as TGTGCCAGCAGTTTCGCAGGGGGCGCCTACGAGCAGTACTTC.

V and J are TRBV9 and TRBJ2-2; possible D gene TRBD1, 6 bases. The CDR3 length is 16 residues. Germline V lookup: CDR1 SGDLS, CDR2 YYNGEE. V gave up 0 bases and J gave up 2 bases, with 11 bases separating them. The CDR3 sequence is CASSVVGTTNTGELFF. The CDR3 DNA reads TGTGCCAGCAGCGTAGTGGGGACAACTAACACCGGGGAGCTGTTTTTT. Together with reference TRBV9 and TRBJ2-2, the CDR3 gives the full variable domain: DSGVTQTPKHLITATGQRVTLRCSPRSGDLSVYWYQQSLDQGLQFLIQYYNGEERAKGNILERFSAQQFPDLHSELNLSSLELGDSALYFCASSVVGTTNTGELFFGEGSRLTVL.

The chain uses TRBV3-1 (or the pseudogene TRBV3-2) and TRBJ2-3; 8 bases are a match to TRBD2. Germline lookup yields CDR1 LGHDT and CDR2 YNNKEL (reference sequence). Trimming cost V 1 base and J 15 bases; bases outside gene matches: 9. The CDR3 consists of 13 residues. In nucleotides, the CDR3 is TGTGCCAGCAGCCAAGCGACTAGCGCGCCCTCATATTTT. It codes for CASSQATSAPSYF.

The gene calls are TRBV2 and TRBJ2-7; TRBD1 agrees at 8 bases. Germline V lookup: CDR1 SNHLY, CDR2 FYNNEI. V was clipped by 8 bases and J by 1 base; unmatched bases: 7. CDR3 length: 14 amino acids. CDR3 DNA: TGTGCCAGCCAAACCCGGGACAGGTCCTACGAGCAGTACTTC. Translated, it gives CASQTRDRSYEQYF. Drawing the rest from reference TRBV2 and TRBJ2-7, the complete variable domain is EPEVTQTPSHQVTQMGQEVILRCVPISNHLYFYWYRQILGQKVEFLVSFYNNEISEKSEIFDDQFSVERPDGSNFTLKIRSTKLEDSAMYFCASQTRDRSYEQYFGPGTRLTVT.

The chain has TRBV4-2 and TRBJ1-1, with D tentatively TRBD1 (5 bases). From germline, CDR1 is LGHNA and CDR2 YNFKEQ. V was shortened by 5 bases and J by 1 base, with 8 bases between the two germline ends. This CDR3 has 13 residues. This chain's CDR3 is CASSGGGNTEAFF. CDR3 coding DNA: TGTGCCAGCAGCGGGGGAGGGAACACTGAAGCTTTCTTT.

CDR3: CASSIGGRSTGELFF. The CDR3 nucleotides are TGTGCCAGTAGTATAGGGGGGCGCAGTACCGGGGAGCTGTTTTTT. This chain joins TRBV19 and TRBJ2-2, with a tentative D call TRBD1 (6 bases). The V end was cut by 1 base, the J end by 5 bases, with 11 bases between. CDR1 LNHDA and CDR2 SQIVND come from the germline V gene (reference sequence). The CDR3 has 15 amino acids.

This sequence joins TRBV5-4 and TRBJ2-1, with D tentatively TRBD2 (5 bases). The CDR3 loop spans 15 amino acids. From germline, CDR1 is SGHNT and CDR2 YYREEE (reference sequence). Trimming shortened V by 0 bases and J by 2 bases, and 9 bases separated the two germline ends. CDR3 nucleotides: TGTGCCAGCAGCTTGGCGGGAAGACCCTACAATGAGCAGTTCTTC. Protein: CASSLAGRPYNEQFF. Full variable domain (missing parts from reference TRBV5-4 and TRBJ2-1): ETGVTQSPTHLIKTRGQQVTLRCSSQSGHNTVSWYQQALGQGPQFIFQYYREEENGRGNFPPRFSGLQFPNYSSELNVNALELDDSALYLCASSLAGRPYNEQFFGPGTRLTVL.

This chain links TRBV9 with TRBJ2-1, with 7 bases that match TRBD2. The CDR3 covers 15 residues. CDR1 is SGDLS and CDR2 is YYNGEE in the germline V gene. V shed 0 bases, J shed 4 bases, and the junction held 4 bases outside the gene matches. The CDR3 loop reads CASSVEGLPYNEQFF. The CDR3 DNA follows: TGTGCCAGCAGCGTAGAGGGACTACCGTACAATGAGCAGTTCTTC.

This chain links TRBV29-1 with TRBJ2-2; TRBD2 is a possible D gene (6 bases). The CDR3 contains 15 residues. Trimming left V 3 bases short and J 1 base short, with 12 bases between. Germline values: CDR1 SQVTM, CDR2 ANQGSEA. The CDR3, as DNA: TGCAGCGTTGAGTCGACTAGGGGGAACACCGGGGAGCTGTTTTTT. It codes for CSVESTRGNTGELFF.

This chain uses TRBV23-1 with TRBJ1-1, with 8 bases lining up with TRBD1. TRBV23-1 is treated as an ORF (open reading frame) with a function not yet certain. The V gene end was trimmed by 4 bases and the J gene end by 6 bases; junction bases not matched to a gene: 19. The CDR3 extends over 18 amino acids. CDR3 DNA sequence: TGCGCCAGCAGTCGAGGCTGTGCTCAGACAGGGGAGGAGGCTGAAGCTTTCTTT. This codes for CASSRGCAQTGEEAEAFF.

The gene calls are TRBV19 and TRBJ1-2; 9 positions match TRBD1. The CDR3 is 15 amino acids. Germline lookup yields CDR1 LNHDA and CDR2 SQIVND (reference sequence). The V gene end was trimmed by 8 bases and the J gene end by 6 bases; junction bases not matched to a gene: 13. CDR3 sequence (DNA): TGTGCCAGTTTTAGCCGGGACAGGGTCTCGAATGGCTACACCTTC. Amino acids: CASFSRDRVSNGYTF.

This chain connects TRBV28 to TRBJ1-2, with D perhaps TRBD1 (6 bases). This CDR3 spans 11 amino acids. V dropped 10 bases and J dropped 5 bases, with 11 bases sitting between them. Germline V gene lookup returns CDR1 MDHEN and CDR2 SYDVKM. CDR3 loop: CATGQRYGYTF. The DNA of the CDR3 is TGTGCCACCGGACAGCGTTATGGCTACACCTTC.

The chain carries TRBV6-2 or TRBV6-3 and TRBJ2-5; 12 nucleotides match TRBD2. The CDR3 sequence is 15 residues long. In germline, CDR1 is MNHEY, CDR2 SVGEGT. Germline trimming cut 2 bases from V and 2 bases from J; bases unmatched to any gene: 0. The CDR3 nucleotides are TGTGCCAGCAGTTACACTAGCGGGGGGCAAGAGACCCAGTACTTC. Translating gives CASSYTSGGQETQYF.

The sample holds one count of this clone. This chain uses TRBV11-3 with TRBJ2-1; D gene uncertain. The V gene's germline CDR1 is SGHNT and CDR2 YENEEA. V gave up 2 bases and J gave up 1 base, with 9 bases separating them. This CDR3 region has 15 residues. The CDR3 nucleotides are TGTGCCAGCAGCTTATCCGAGTCGTCCTACAATGAGCAGTTCTTC. Translating gives CASSLSESSYNEQFF.

The chain couples TRBV19 to TRBJ1-6, with D possibly being TRBD1 (6 bases). Trimming removed 6 bases from V and 10 bases from J, with 10 bases in between. CDR1 and CDR2 from the germline V gene are LNHDA and SQIVND (reference sequence). This CDR3 comprises 12 residues. CDR3 residues: CASRQGASPLHF. The CDR3 DNA follows: TGTGCCAGTAGACAGGGAGCATCACCCCTCCACTTT.

The chain has TRBV27 and TRBJ1-5; no clear D. Germline CDR1 and CDR2: MNHEY and SMNVEV (reference sequence). The V and J ends lost 6 bases and 1 base respectively, with 13 bases between them. The CDR3 is 15 amino acids. In DNA form, the CDR3 reads TGTGCCAGCAGCCCCCGGTCCCGAAGCAATCAGCCCCAGCATTTT. It specifies CASSPRSRSNQPQHF.

J is TRBJ1-6 and V is TRBV6-6; no firm D call. In germline, CDR1 is MNHNY, CDR2 SVGAGI (reference sequence). The CDR3 sequence is 16 residues long. Trimming removed 6 bases at V and 0 bases at J, with 12 bases between. CDR3 region: CASSFTVSSYNSPLHF. The CDR3 DNA sequence: TGTGCCAGCAGCTTCACAGTGAGCTCCTATAATTCACCCCTCCACTTT.

As DNA, the CDR3 is TGCGCCAGCAGCCGGGGGACCGGGACAAAAGTGACCTACGAGCAGTACTTC. Residues: CASSRGTGTKVTYEQYF. V usage is TRBV4-1 and J usage is TRBJ2-7, with a possible D match to TRBD1 (6 bases). Germline-derived CDR1 and CDR2 are MGHRA and YSYEKL. CDR3 length: 17 residues. The V end lost 4 bases, the J end lost 2 bases, and 21 bases lay between the germline ends.

This rearrangement joins TRBV7-2 to TRBJ1-5; no clear D. Germline-derived CDR1 and CDR2 are SGHTA and FQGNSA. V was clipped by 3 bases and J by 1 base, with 4 bases between them. The CDR3 length is 13 residues. In DNA form, the CDR3 reads TGTGCCAGCAGCTTCTCCAGCAATCAGCCCCAGCATTTT. This translates into CASSFSSNQPQHF.

The CDR3, as DNA: TGTGCCAGCATTGCAGGGGGCTTCTCCTACAATGAGCAGTTCTTC. Its translation: CASIAGGFSYNEQFF. The chain joins TRBV2 to TRBJ2-1; 8 positions match TRBD1. V shed 7 bases, J shed 0 bases, and the junction held 5 bases outside the gene matches. CDR3 length: 15 amino acids. The V gene's germline CDR1 is SNHLY and CDR2 FYNNEI.